This record looks at one T cell receptor (beta chain) sequence and its context. The table came from immunoSEQ multiplex PCR; TCRdb's copy has only in-frame clones and leaves some out. The repertoire has some 230,000 clones, about 86% of them found once; the top ten carry about 9.4%. The CDR3 contains 14 residues. Germline assignment: CDR1 ENHRY and CDR2 SYGVKD. V dropped 9 bases and J dropped 5; count of bases not matched to a gene: 7. The data derive from a study of blood T cell repertoires in COVID-19. Recruited during active infection, patients (from Seattle) were subsequently followed longitudinally.

Material: peripheral blood. The chain combines TRBV10-3 with TRBJ2-2; 9 bases fit TRBD1. The sequence was obtained from a woman aged 45-59 years with COVID-19, enrolled during active disease. CDR3 loop: CAIPGQGATGELFF. The CDR3 coding sequence is TGTGCCATTCCGGGACAGGGAGCTACCGGGGAGCTGTTTTTT.